This entry concerns a single T cell receptor beta chain. Its antigen is as yet unknown. The sample is drawn from a study of cytomegalovirus exposure and HLA in healthy donors. General study points: A later analysis linked around 15,000 TCR beta sequences to HLA alleles at 0.05 false discovery rate. With later analysis, a missense DCLRE1C variant became linked to TCR beta V- and J-gene trimming. Highest at DRB1 and lowest at HLA-C, TCR association rates differed among HLA loci in a later analysis.

The PCR contained 60 Vbeta and 13 Jbeta primers. Original processing methods: Among the unique TCR beta chains that a later analysis counted, around 72 million in all, around 11 million were shared. TCRdb's table, derived via immunoSEQ multiplex PCR, lists solely in-frame clones and lacks some. V, J and clone size were drawn from that table, and D and trimming were deduced from the DNA. The sample has 200,000 or so clones, and its top ten clones hold around 1.1%. Germline V gives CDR1 LNHDA, CDR2 SQIVND (reference sequence). The V segment lost 6 bases and the J segment 7 bases; nucleotides outside the gene matches: 14. The CDR3 is 17 amino acids.

This TCR derives from a girl aged 2 to 9 in good health and CMV-seropositive. Sequences were obtained from PBMCs. The chain couples TRBV19 to TRBJ1-4; 10 bases align to TRBD1. This chain's CDR3 is CASSLGTGVFKSEKLFF. CDR3 nucleotides: TGTGCCAGTAGCCTCGGGACAGGGGTTTTTAAGAGTGAAAAACTGTTTTTT.